The entry below gives a single T cell receptor beta chain sequence along with its context. This specimen belongs to a study of blood T cell repertoires in COVID-19. Study-wide background: Acute-phase and convalescent COVID-19 samples originated in the United States, Italy and Spain. T cells, B-cell-depleted T cells, or PBMCs supplied cDNA or gDNA.

The ends lost 3 bases at V and 4 bases at J; junction bases unmatched: 5. Looked up from germline, CDR1 is PRHDT and CDR2 is FYEKMQ (reference sequence). The CDR3 runs to 15 residues. How the authors handled the data: The assay estimated nucleated cells by amplifying reference gene primers. TCRdb keeps only in-frame clones here, not all; method: immunoSEQ multiplex PCR. That table gives V, J and clone size, and the DNA gave D and trimming. The sample has approximately 270,000 clones, about 89% seen once. The receptor's source is a man between 40 and 49 years old with active or convalescent COVID-19. V is TRBV13 and J is TRBJ2-1, with 8 bases identical to TRBD2. The sequenced sample was peripheral blood. CDR3 region: CASSFLASGYNEQFF. The CDR3, as DNA: TGTGCCAGCAGCTTTCTGGCTAGCGGGTACAATGAGCAGTTCTTC.